This TCR beta chain emerged from a study of T cell repertoires and HLA-DP antigens. Across the whole study: In vitro CD4+ alloreactivity was against HeLa-presented HLA-DP.

Clones were sequenced by immunoSEQ multiplex PCR, and TCRdb holds only the in-frame ones, with some missing. Of over 60,000 clones listed, roughly 77% are singletons. The CDR3 spans 15 residues. Germline trimming cut 4 bases from V and 7 bases from J; bases unmatched to any gene: 11. Germline CDR1 is SGHTA and CDR2 is FQGNSA. With regard to this clone: Antigen specificity is unknown.

The genes are TRBV7-2 and TRBJ2-7; TRBD2 matches 9 bases. The receptor's source is a man aged 55 to 70 in good health and CMV-seronegative. Sequenced sample: CD4+ T cells from PBMCs. CDR3 DNA sequence: TGTGCCAGCAGCTCCCAGAGCGGGGGGAGATGGGAGCAGTACTTC. It encodes CASSSQSGGRWEQYF.